This T cell receptor beta chain was found in a study of blood T cell repertoires in COVID-19. Overall study: Both acute and convalescent COVID-19 samples were obtained from the United States, Italy and Spain. The cDNA or gDNA used as material had been derived from T cells, B-cell-depleted T cells, or PBMCs.

Original analysis: It was from reference gene primer amplification that nucleated cell counts were estimated. Generated by immunoSEQ multiplex PCR, the TCRdb table keeps only in-frame clones and is missing some. The DNA gave D and trimming, while V, J and clone size come from that table. The table shows some 200,000 clones, with 70% to 85% occurring only once. The receptor was isolated from a human donor with acute or convalescent COVID-19. The donor label of this sample is uncertain. Input material: peripheral blood.

The CDR3: CASSLGQGIGYEQYF. CDR3 nucleotides: TGTGCCAGCAGCTTAGGACAGGGAATTGGCTACGAGCAGTACTTC. The rearrangement uses TRBV7-2 and TRBJ2-7, with 7 bases fitting TRBD1. CDR3 size: 15 residues. After removal of 1 base from V and 3 bases from J, the junction contained 6 bases not matched to a gene. Germline CDR1 and CDR2: SGHTA and FQGNSA. The full variable domain, rest sourced from reference TRBV7-2 and TRBJ2-7, is GAGVSQSPSNKVTEKGKDVELRCDPISGHTALYWYRQSLGQGLEFLIYFQGNSAPDKSGLPSDRFSAERTGGSVSTLTIQRTQQEDSAVYLCASSLGQGIGYEQYFGPGTRLTVT.